This T cell receptor beta chain is from a study of tumor and adjacent non-tumor tissue in lung cancer. The overall study: The cohort had around twelve adenocarcinoma, a couple of squamous cell and 1 small cell patients. On average, productive TCRbeta reads reached about 4.17 million per sample. The study, taken as a whole, reports: TCR diversity was significantly greater in tumor than normal lung tissue. Top 100 clones took a larger repertoire share in normal lung.

Trimming shortened V by 5 bases and J by 4 bases, and 16 bases separated the two germline ends. CDR3 length: 14 amino acids. Germline loops: CDR1 SQVTM, CDR2 ANQGSEA. This sample's RNA came from whole unsorted tissue. Distant lung tissue was collected more than 3 cm away from the tumor edge. TCRbeta libraries were built with three rounds of nested PCR, modified from ARM-PCR. TCRdb re-called the multiplex PCR reads through MiXCR, storing one row per CDR3 protein. The table includes 75,000 to 90,000 distinct CDR3 sequences, more than 75% detected once. This clonotype has a count of ten or more. Its antigen is undetermined.

This receptor was taken from a woman between 45 and 65 years old with non-small cell lung cancer. Source material: distant non-tumor lung tissue. The rearrangement links TRBV29-1 to TRBJ2-3, with D unresolved. In DNA, the CDR3 is TGCAGCGTTTCGGCTGATACGACCGCAGATACGCAGTATTTT. Translated: CSVSADTTADTQYF.